This T cell receptor beta chain was sequenced in a study of T-cell memory formation after mild COVID-19. The V segment lost 7 bases and the J segment 3 bases; nucleotides outside the gene matches: 1. The germline V gene encodes CDR1 MNHEY and CDR2 SMNVEV (reference sequence). The CDR3 runs to 13 residues. Each CDR3 protein is one row after TCRdb ran MiXCR on the 5' RACE reads. The repertoire holds about 290,000 distinct CDR3 sequences, with roughly 15% as singletons. This TCR was recovered from a man aged 18 to 29 who had mild COVID-19 (a few samples of this study predate the infection). Cell type and time point are not known. V usage is TRBV27 and J usage is TRBJ2-2, with 8 bases that match TRBD1. The sequencing input was PBMCs or a T cell subset sorted from them (not recorded which). The chain's CDR3 is CASKTGDTGELFF. CDR3 bases: TGTGCCAGCAAGACAGGGGACACCGGGGAGCTGTTTTTT.